Below, 10 T cell receptor beta chains from the same sample are listed, as sequenced in a study of blood T cell repertoires in COVID-19. Data came from immunoSEQ multiplex PCR; TCRdb stores just in-frame clones and leaves some out. The data show under 85,000 clones, roughly 82% seen once. The sample comprised peripheral blood. These receptors were taken from a man aged 50 to 60 with acute or convalescent COVID-19.

The chain couples TRBV7-8 to TRBJ1-2; the D is unclear. Germline values: CDR1 SGHVS, CDR2 FQNEAQ. The CDR3 totals 15 residues. With 0 bases removed from V and 5 bases from J, the gap between germline ends came to 13 bases. DNA for the CDR3: TGTGCCAGCAGCTTAGCGCTTACTGGGGAGTATGGCTACACCTTC. It translates to CASSLALTGEYGYTF.

The CDR3 protein is CASSPPDSSGNTIYF. As DNA, the CDR3 is TGTGCCAGCAGCCCACCGGACAGCTCTGGAAACACCATATATTTT. The chain joins TRBV9 to TRBJ1-3, with D possibly TRBD1 on 6 matching bases. The CDR3 runs to 15 residues. V dropped 4 bases and J dropped 0 bases, with 11 bases sitting between them. Germline V gene lookup returns CDR1 SGDLS and CDR2 YYNGEE.

The chain joins TRBV20-1 to TRBJ1-1; D gene ambiguous. Germline CDR1 reads DFQATT; CDR2 reads SNEGSKA (reference sequence). The CDR3 length is 11 residues. The V gene lost 6 bases and the J gene lost 4 bases, with 9 bases spanning the gap. Written as DNA, the CDR3 is TGCAGTGCCCCTCGGGGCACTGAAGCTTTCTTT. Amino acid sequence: CSAPRGTEAFF.

This chain connects TRBV4-1 to TRBJ2-3; 9 bases map to TRBD2. Germline-derived CDR1 and CDR2 are MGHRA and YSYEKL. J lost 4 bases, V lost 4 bases, and 9 bases had no gene match. This CDR3 contains 16 residues. CDR3: CASSLGGGDGADTQYF. DNA of the CDR3: TGCGCCAGCAGCCTTGGCGGGGGGGATGGGGCAGATACGCAGTATTTT.

The table lists this clone with a few counts. The chain couples TRBV3-1 (or the pseudogene TRBV3-2) to TRBJ2-2, with TRBD1 as a possible D gene (6 bases). The CDR3 totals 13 residues. Germline lookup yields CDR1 LGHDT and CDR2 YNNKEL (reference sequence). V was shortened by 4 bases and J by 10 bases, with 13 bases between the two germline ends. The CDR3, as DNA: TGTGCCAGCAGCCGTCTCAGGGGCCAGGAGCTGTTTTTT. Its translation: CASSRLRGQELFF.

The chain has TRBV12-3 or TRBV12-4 and TRBJ1-2; D remains ambiguous. CDR3 size: 12 residues. Between the trimmed V and J ends, which lost 1 base and 10 bases, there was a span of 10 bases. The CDR3 region is CASSLERVHYTF. CDR3 sequence (DNA): TGTGCCAGCAGTTTAGAGCGGGTTCACTACACCTTC.

In its sample, this clone was seen once. The genes are TRBV6-6 and TRBJ1-5, with D unclear. Germline CDR1 MNHNY, CDR2 SVGAGI (reference sequence). The CDR3 is 14 residues long. Trimming left V 2 bases short and J 0 bases short, with 5 bases between. The CDR3 nucleotides read TGTGCCAGCAGTTACATCGTTAGCAATCAGCCCCAGCATTTT. This gives the protein CASSYIVSNQPQHF.

The chain couples TRBV19 to TRBJ2-2; 8 bases fit TRBD1. With V trimmed by 2 bases and J by 11 bases, 4 bases remained unmatched. The V gene's germline CDR1 is LNHDA and CDR2 SQIVND (reference sequence). This CDR3 spans 13 amino acids. The CDR3 bases are TGTGCCAGTAGTATAACAGGGGGTTCAGAGCTGTTTTTT. As protein: CASSITGGSELFF.

The chain links TRBV24-1 to TRBJ2-5, with D possibly matching TRBD1 (7 bases). CDR3 length: 13 amino acids. The V end was cut by 7 bases, the J end by 5 bases, with 13 bases between. Germline V gives CDR1 KGHDR, CDR2 SFDVKD. CDR3 DNA: TGTGCCACCAGCCAGGGGGGACGGGAGACCCAGTACTTC. This translates into CATSQGGRETQYF.

The chain employs TRBV25-1 and TRBJ2-5; D is ambiguous. The V gene lost 1 base and the J gene lost 1 base, with 4 bases spanning the gap. The CDR3 has 13 residues. The V gene's germline CDR1 is MGHDK and CDR2 SYGVNS. CDR3 in DNA: TGTGCCAGCAGTGAATTCGGCCAAGAGACCCAGTACTTC. It encodes CASSEFGQETQYF.